Only one count was recorded for the clone carrying this TCR beta chain. Clones were sequenced by immunoSEQ multiplex PCR, and TCRdb holds only the in-frame ones, with some missing. The repertoire holds more than 2 million clones, with under 97% as singletons. The source of the sample is a study of shared clonotypes between healthy human individuals. Every contributor of samples was a Caucasian grown-up residing in Nashville, Tennessee. The CDR3 totals 17 residues. The J segment lost 3 bases and the V segment lost 1 base, leaving 8 bases of the junction unmatched. Per the germline V gene, CDR1 is MGHRA and CDR2 is YSYEKL.

The chain uses TRBV4-1 and TRBJ2-2; 7 bases agree with TRBD2. Material: naive CD4+ T cells sorted from blood. The subset: CD45RA+ positively selected. The sequence came from a man younger than 35 in good health. The CDR3 loop reads CASSQAARGSYTGELFF. CDR3 sequence (DNA): TGCGCCAGCAGCCAAGCCGCTCGCGGGAGTTACACCGGGGAGCTGTTTTTT.